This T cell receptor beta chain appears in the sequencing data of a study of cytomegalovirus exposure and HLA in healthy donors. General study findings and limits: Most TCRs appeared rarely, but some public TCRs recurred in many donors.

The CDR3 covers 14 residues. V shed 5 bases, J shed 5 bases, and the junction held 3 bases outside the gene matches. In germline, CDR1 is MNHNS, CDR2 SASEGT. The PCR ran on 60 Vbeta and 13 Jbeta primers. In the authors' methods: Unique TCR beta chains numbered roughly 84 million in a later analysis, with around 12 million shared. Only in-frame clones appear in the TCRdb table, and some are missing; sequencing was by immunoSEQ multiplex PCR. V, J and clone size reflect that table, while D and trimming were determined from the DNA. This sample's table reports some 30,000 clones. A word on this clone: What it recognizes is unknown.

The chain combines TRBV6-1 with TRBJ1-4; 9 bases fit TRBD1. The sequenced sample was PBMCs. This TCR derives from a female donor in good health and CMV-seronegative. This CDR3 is CASSTGQGNEKLFF. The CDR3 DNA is TGTGCCAGCAGTACGGGACAGGGAAATGAAAAACTGTTTTTT.